These 29 T cell receptor beta chains originate from one sample sequenced in a study of blood T cell repertoires in COVID-19. TCRdb keeps only in-frame clones here, not all; method: immunoSEQ multiplex PCR. The sample lists 150,000 to 180,000 clones, roughly 80% seen once, with approximately 30% in the top ten. Input material: peripheral blood. The receptors were gathered from a woman aged 60-70 years with acute or convalescent COVID-19.

The rearrangement links TRBV19 to TRBJ2-1, with 9 bases that match TRBD1. V shed 4 bases, J shed 5 bases, and the junction held 3 bases outside the gene matches. Per the germline V gene, CDR1 is LNHDA and CDR2 is SQIVND (reference sequence). CDR3 length equals 14 residues. The DNA for the CDR3 is TGTGCCAGTAGTACTTGGGACAGGGACAATGAGCAGTTCTTC. It is translated as CASSTWDRDNEQFF.

The gene calls are TRBV5-4 and TRBJ1-2; D is unclear. With 4 bases removed from V and 2 bases from J, the gap between germline ends came to 15 bases. The CDR3 consists of 15 residues. The V gene's germline CDR1 is SGHNT and CDR2 YYREEE (reference sequence). The chain's CDR3 is CASSPHPPENYGYTF. The CDR3 nucleotides read TGTGCCAGCAGCCCCCATCCCCCAGAAAACTATGGCTACACCTTC.

The chain has TRBV7-9 and TRBJ1-3, with a tentative D call TRBD1 (5 bases). Germline CDR1 and CDR2: SEHNR and FQNEAQ (reference sequence). The germline V and J ends were trimmed by 2 bases and 6 bases, with 11 bases remaining between them. CDR3 size: 14 residues. The CDR3 DNA is TGTGCCAGCAGCTTAAGTGTTGGGGCAAACACCATATATTTT. Protein: CASSLSVGANTIYF.

The V and J genes are TRBV2 and TRBJ2-7; D might be TRBD1 (6 bases). Germline V lookup: CDR1 SNHLY, CDR2 FYNNEI. The length of the CDR3 is 13 residues. V dropped 6 bases and J dropped 3 bases, with 12 bases sitting between them. The CDR3 region has the DNA TGTGCCAGCAGACCGACAGGTCTCTACGAGCAGTACTTC. Its translation is CASRPTGLYEQYF.

The chain employs TRBV4-2 and TRBJ2-3; 9 bases are a match to TRBD2. Germline assignment: CDR1 LGHNA and CDR2 YNFKEQ. The CDR3 sequence is 16 residues long. The V gene end was trimmed by 1 base and the J gene end by 4 bases; junction bases not matched to a gene: 6. CDR3 DNA: TGTGCCAGCAGCCAAGTTTTAGCGGGGGAGGCAGATACGCAGTATTTT. It is translated as CASSQVLAGEADTQYF.

V is TRBV10-3 and J is TRBJ1-3; TRBD1 might be the D (5 bases). This CDR3 comprises 14 residues. Germline V gene sequence: CDR1 ENHRY, CDR2 SYGVKD. With 0 bases removed from V and 3 bases from J, the gap between germline ends came to 6 bases. The CDR3 region has the DNA TGTGCCATCAGTGAGTCGCAGGGTGGAAACACCATATATTTT. Protein sequence: CAISESQGGNTIYF.

The rearrangement joins TRBV5-1 to TRBJ2-2; 10 nucleotides match TRBD2. This CDR3 spans 18 amino acids. From germline, CDR1 is SGHRS and CDR2 YFSETQ. Losses at the gene ends were 5 bases for V and 0 bases for J; bases not matched to a gene: 10. The CDR3 is CASRRSSGGLTNTGELFF. The CDR3 coding sequence is TGCGCCAGCAGGAGGTCTAGCGGGGGCCTTACGAACACCGGGGAGCTGTTTTTT.

In this sample, this clone turned up a few times. V and J are TRBV29-1 and TRBJ1-6, with TRBD1 matching 8 bases. Trimming took 6 bases from V and 6 from J; bases not matched to a gene: 4. CDR3 length: 13 residues. Germline V gene lookup returns CDR1 SQVTM and CDR2 ANQGSEA. This CDR3 is CSVRDRSNSPLHF. The CDR3 region has the DNA TGCAGCGTCCGGGACAGGAGTAATTCACCCCTCCACTTT. The full variable domain, with the rest looked up from reference TRBV29-1 and TRBJ1-6, is SAVISQKPSRDICQRGTSLTIQCQVDSQVTMMFWYRQQPGQSLTLIATANQGSEATYESGFVIDKFPISRPNLTFSTLTVSNMSPEDSSIYLCSVRDRSNSPLHFGNGTRLTVT.

The chain carries TRBV5-6 and TRBJ2-1, with 9 bases aligning to TRBD2. The germline V gene encodes CDR1 SGHDT and CDR2 YYEEEE. V shed 3 bases and J 5 bases; nucleotides not matched to a gene: 9. This CDR3 region has 16 residues. Here the CDR3 reads CASSYLVASGNNEQFF. CDR3 nucleotides: TGTGCCAGCAGCTACCTAGTGGCTAGCGGGAACAATGAGCAGTTCTTC.

This sequence joins TRBV7-9 and TRBJ1-1; D is unresolved. This CDR3 is built from 13 residues. The V end was cut by 5 bases, the J end by 2 bases, with 9 bases between. Germline CDR1 is SEHNR and CDR2 is FQNEAQ (reference sequence). The CDR3 protein is CASSPRGNTEAFF. The CDR3 region has the DNA TGTGCCAGCAGCCCTCGGGGAAACACTGAAGCTTTCTTT.

This clone is a singleton in its sample. The chain is built from TRBV5-1 and TRBJ1-2, with no clear D. CDR1 is SGHRS, CDR2 YFSETQ, per germline. The CDR3 has 15 residues. V gave up 1 base and J gave up 8 bases, with 18 bases separating them. For the CDR3, the DNA is TGCGCCAGCAGCTTGTCCATTTCATCACTCGGGGGCTACACCTTC. This encodes CASSLSISSLGGYTF.

This clone was seen once. CDR3 sequence: CASSPRPGDSTEAFF. The CDR3 region has the DNA TGTGCCAGCAGCCCCCGGCCCGGGGATAGCACTGAAGCTTTCTTT. The chain uses TRBV7-6 and TRBJ1-1; the D is unclear. V was clipped by 5 bases and J by 4 bases, with 17 bases between them. The length of the CDR3 is 15 residues. The germline gives CDR1 SGHVS, CDR2 FNYEAQ.

The rearrangement joins TRBV6-2 or TRBV6-3 to TRBJ1-2; 7 nucleotides agree with TRBD1. Per the germline V gene, CDR1 is MNHEY and CDR2 is SVGEGT. V trimming: 0 bases; J trimming: 4 bases; junction bases outside the gene matches: 5. This CDR3 has 15 amino acids. The CDR3 loop reads CASSYSKTGLYGYTF. The CDR3 DNA reads as TGTGCCAGCAGTTACTCTAAGACAGGGCTCTATGGCTACACCTTC.

This sequence joins TRBV28 and TRBJ1-5; no clear D gene. The length of the CDR3 is 12 residues. Germline values: CDR1 MDHEN, CDR2 SYDVKM. V was trimmed by 2 bases and J by 5 bases, leaving 4 bases between them. Here the CDR3 reads CASSLVDQPQHF. CDR3 DNA sequence: TGTGCCAGCAGTTTAGTAGATCAGCCCCAGCATTTT.

V usage is TRBV4-1 and J usage is TRBJ1-3; TRBD1 matches at 10 bases. Unmatched junction bases numbered 11, after V lost 4 bases and J lost 8 bases. This CDR3 is built from 16 residues. Germline CDR1 MGHRA, CDR2 YSYEKL. CDR3 DNA: TGCGCCAGCAGCCGCCAACAGGGACAGGGGAGGCACACCATATATTTT. It is translated as CASSRQQGQGRHTIYF.

The V gene is TRBV5-1, the J gene TRBJ2-3; the D gene is possibly TRBD1 (6 bases). CDR3 length: 14 amino acids. V shed 4 bases and J shed 6 bases, with 15 bases lying between them. Germline assignment: CDR1 SGHRS and CDR2 YFSETQ. CDR3 DNA sequence: TGCGCCAGCAGCCCGCAGGACAGAGGGGATACGCAGTATTTT. It is translated as CASSPQDRGDTQYF. Together with reference TRBV5-1 and TRBJ2-3, the CDR3 gives the full variable domain: KAGVTQTPRYLIKTRGQQVTLSCSPISGHRSVSWYQQTPGQGLQFLFEYFSETQRNKGNFPGRFSGRQFSNSRSEMNVSTLELGDSALYLCASSPQDRGDTQYFGPGTRLTVL.

J is TRBJ1-1 and V is TRBV7-3; the D is unclear. The CDR3 runs to 13 residues. The V end was cut by 0 bases, the J end by 2 bases, with 4 bases between. Germline V gene data show CDR1 as SGHTA and CDR2 as FQGTGA. CDR3 sequence (DNA): TGTGCCAGCAGCTTAACGCGAAACACTGAAGCTTTCTTT. Amino acid sequence: CASSLTRNTEAFF.

The rearrangement uses TRBV11-1 and TRBJ2-2; D is uncertain. V was cut by 8 bases and J by 6 bases, with 7 bases left in between. The CDR3 has 11 residues. Germline V gene sequence: CDR1 SGHAT, CDR2 FQDESV (reference sequence). The CDR3 region is CASQRSGELFF. CDR3 bases: TGTGCCAGCCAGCGTTCCGGGGAGCTGTTTTTT.

On this clone: The same CDR3 arises from other DNA sequences in this sample as well. V usage is TRBV6-5 and J usage is TRBJ2-7, with TRBD2 as a possible D gene (6 bases). The CDR3 runs 14 residues. Germline lookup yields CDR1 MNHEY and CDR2 SVGAGI. The V gene lost 6 bases and the J gene lost 0 bases, with 12 bases spanning the gap. This CDR3 reads CASRRDPASYEQYF. The DNA for the CDR3 is TGTGCCAGCAGGCGGGATCCTGCCTCCTACGAGCAGTACTTC.

The V call is TRBV19, the J call TRBJ2-6, with 8 bases that match TRBD1. Germline V gives CDR1 LNHDA, CDR2 SQIVND (reference sequence). The V gene end was trimmed by 3 bases and the J gene end by 0 bases; junction bases not matched to a gene: 4. The CDR3 contains 17 residues. As DNA, the CDR3 is TGTGCCAGTAGTATTGGGCAGGGGGCCTCTGGGGCCAACGTCCTGACTTTC. It is translated as CASSIGQGASGANVLTF.

The chain couples TRBV7-9 to TRBJ1-4, with 8 nucleotides matching TRBD1. The CDR3 has 14 amino acids. The V and J ends lost 5 bases and 7 bases, in that order; junction bases with no gene match: 6. From germline, CDR1 is SEHNR and CDR2 FQNEAQ (reference sequence). CDR3 amino acids: CASSLSGTGEKLFF. DNA of the CDR3: TGTGCCAGCAGCCTCTCCGGGACAGGTGAAAAACTGTTTTTT.

The chain couples TRBV27 to TRBJ1-6, with no clear D. Germline values: CDR1 MNHEY, CDR2 SMNVEV (reference sequence). The CDR3 is 12 residues long. The V and J ends lost 2 bases and 6 bases respectively, with 2 bases between them. CDR3 in amino acids: CASSLLNSPLHF. The DNA of the CDR3 is TGTGCCAGCAGTTTACTTAATTCACCCCTCCACTTT.

This clone has only one observation. The gene calls are TRBV9 and TRBJ1-2; TRBD1 is a possible D gene (5 bases). Trimming removed 0 bases at V and 8 bases at J, with 23 bases between. The germline gives CDR1 SGDLS, CDR2 YYNGEE. The CDR3 is 17 amino acids. Here the CDR3 DNA reads TGTGCCAGCAGCGTAGTAGGGGCAGCCGAACCTGGGATCGGCTACACCTTC. It translates to CASSVVGAAEPGIGYTF.

The gene calls are TRBV6-5 and TRBJ2-1, with D possibly TRBD2 on 7 matching bases. CDR1 and CDR2 from the germline V gene are MNHEY and SVGAGI. The CDR3 contains 13 residues. Trimming took 9 bases from V and 8 from J, leaving 17 bases between them. The CDR3 coding sequence is TGTGCCAGTATGTTAGGGGGAGGGGATGAGCAGTTCTTC. Translation gives CASMLGGGDEQFF.

The CDR3 spells CASSPSRVEAYGYTF. The DNA for the CDR3 is TGTGCCAGCAGTCCCTCCAGGGTTGAGGCCTATGGCTACACCTTC. The V gene is TRBV2, the J gene TRBJ1-2; tentatively, D is TRBD1 (5 bases). CDR1 SNHLY and CDR2 FYNNEI come from the germline V gene. Trimming left V 5 bases short and J 4 bases short, with 17 bases between. CDR3 length: 15 amino acids.

The chain couples TRBV11-2 to TRBJ2-3, with 9 bases lining up with TRBD2. CDR3 length: 16 residues. Germline V lookup: CDR1 SGHAT, CDR2 FQNNGV. V was pared by 0 bases and J by 6 bases, with 7 bases of the junction left unmatched. In DNA, the CDR3 is TGTGCCAGCAGCTTAGAGGCGGGGGGGTTTTACGATACGCAGTATTTT. This encodes CASSLEAGGFYDTQYF. Filled out from reference TRBV11-2 and TRBJ2-3, the complete variable domain reads EAGVAQSPRYKIIEKRQSVAFWCNPISGHATLYWYQQILGQGPKLLIQFQNNGVVDDSQLPKDRFSAERLKGVDSTLKIQPAKLEDSAVYLCASSLEAGGFYDTQYFGPGTRLTVL.

This clone was detected a few times. The chain combines TRBV7-9 with TRBJ2-7; 7 bases line up with TRBD1. This CDR3 has 13 amino acids. Germline V gives CDR1 SEHNR, CDR2 FQNEAQ (reference sequence). Trimming removed 7 bases from V and 1 base from J; junction bases left unmatched: 4. CDR3 DNA: TGTGCCAGCACCAAACAGGGGTCCTACGAGCAGTACTTC. Protein: CASTKQGSYEQYF.

This chain uses TRBV11-2 with TRBJ2-7; TRBD1 matches 9 bases. The CDR3 totals 17 residues. Trimming at V came to 5 bases and at J to 7 bases, leaving 18 bases not matched to a gene. Germline V gives CDR1 SGHAT, CDR2 FQNNGV. The CDR3 DNA reads as TGTGCCAGCAGCCGAAATCCGGGACAGGGCTTAAGGGGGGAGCAGTACGTC. It codes for CASSRNPGQGLRGEQYV.

V is TRBV20-1 and J is TRBJ1-2; no clear D. The CDR3 has 13 residues. Germline CDR1 DFQATT, CDR2 SNEGSKA (reference sequence). V lost 3 bases to trimming and J lost 4 bases, with 12 bases between them. This chain's CDR3 is CSASSSEVYGYTF. The CDR3 DNA reads TGCAGTGCTAGTTCCTCAGAGGTCTATGGCTACACCTTC.